A selection of T cell receptor beta chains follows, all from one sample in a study of CD8+CD57+ T cells in acquired aplastic anemia. TCRdb analysed the reads with MiXCR anew, one entry per CDR3 protein. The sample carries more than 100,000 distinct CDR3 sequences, about half recorded once. Material: sorted CD4+, CD8+, or CD8+CD57+ T cells (not recorded which) from PBMCs. All receptors derive from a human donor in good health, serving as a control. Both conserved end residues are part of each CDR3. D genes are given only for firm matches. Clone sizes are given selectively: once, few, many, or a class where the clone is expanded.

cdr3_length	v_call	clone_size	d_call	j_call	cdr3_aa	cdr3_nt
14	TRBV19	many	TRBD1	TRBJ2-7	CAGPGQGVLYEQYF	TGTGCCGGTCCGGGACAGGGAGTTCTCTACGAGCAGTACTTC
15	TRBV7-9	NA	TRBD2	TRBJ2-7	CASSRGGALSYEQYF	TGTGCCAGCAGCCGCGGGGGGGCCCTCTCCTACGAGCAGTACTTC
16	TRBV12-3/TRBV12-4	NA	TRBD1	TRBJ2-5	CASSPGTGGGQETQYF	TGTGCCAGCAGCCCCGGGACAGGGGGTGGGCAAGAGACCCAGTACTTC
17	TRBV5-1	many	NA	TRBJ1-2	CASSLSETGVRFRGYTF	TGCGCCAGCAGTTTGTCCGAAACGGGAGTCCGGTTTCGTGGCTACACCTTC
13	TRBV5-1	many	TRBD1	TRBJ1-2	CASSLGQGNGYTF	TGCGCCAGCAGCTTGGGACAGGGGAATGGCTACACCTTC
14	TRBV11-2	NA	NA	TRBJ2-7	CASRRGRESYEQYF	TGTGCCAGCAGGCGAGGTCGGGAGTCCTACGAGCAGTACTTC
14	TRBV29-1	many	NA	TRBJ1-2	CSVGGGRGNYGYTF	TGCAGCGTTGGCGGGGGGCGCGGTAACTATGGCTACACCTTC
12	TRBV20-1	NA	NA	TRBJ1-5	CSAQVADQPQHF	TGCAGTGCGCAAGTGGCGGATCAGCCCCAGCATTTT
15	TRBV6-1	NA	TRBD1	TRBJ1-2	CASSEATGLNYGYTF	TGTGCCAGCAGTGAGGCGACAGGGCTTAACTATGGCTACACCTTC
13	TRBV29-1	many	TRBD1	TRBJ2-3	CSVSGQGTDTQYF	TGCAGCGTTTCGGGACAGGGCACAGATACGCAGTATTTT
15	TRBV5-1	many	TRBD2	TRBJ2-3	CASSAGLAGADTQYF	TGCGCCAGCAGCGCAGGACTAGCGGGGGCAGATACGCAGTATTTT
15	TRBV19	NA	NA	TRBJ1-5	CASSTTGQSSQPQHF	TGTGCCAGTAGTACCACCGGCCAATCAAGCCAGCCCCAGCATTTT
14	TRBV9	NA	NA	TRBJ2-1	CASSVELEFGEQFF	TGTGCCAGCAGCGTAGAACTAGAATTTGGTGAGCAGTTCTTC
15	TRBV11-2	NA	TRBD2	TRBJ2-1	CASRTSGGNSNEQFF	TGTGCCAGCAGGACCTCGGGGGGGAATTCGAATGAGCAGTTCTTC
20	TRBV7-6	many	TRBD2	TRBJ2-5	CASSLYQPSGGVPALETQYF	TGTGCCAGCAGCCTCTACCAGCCTAGCGGGGGGGTCCCGGCTTTGGAGACCCAGTACTTC
14	TRBV10-3	NA	NA	TRBJ1-2	CAISEPSRDYGYTF	TGTGCCATCAGTGAGCCGAGTCGCGACTATGGCTACACCTTC
16	TRBV20-1	many	TRBD2	TRBJ2-3	CSARLAGVWGTDTQYF	TGCAGTGCACGACTAGCGGGGGTGTGGGGCACAGATACGCAGTATTTT
14	TRBV9	NA	TRBD2	TRBJ2-3	CASSRGVATDTQYF	TGTGCCAGCAGTCGGGGGGTTGCTACAGATACGCAGTATTTT
17	TRBV10-3	few	TRBD2	TRBJ2-1	CAISELRTSGGRNEQFF	TGTGCCATCAGTGAGCTCCGGACTAGCGGGGGGAGAAATGAGCAGTTCTTC
15	TRBV4-1	many	TRBD1	TRBJ1-5	CASSLGPGGGQPQHF	TGCGCCAGCAGCCTTGGACCAGGGGGAGGTCAGCCCCAGCATTTT
15	TRBV12-3/TRBV12-4	NA	TRBD2	TRBJ2-3	CASSMTSGGPDTQYF	TGTGCCAGCAGTATGACTAGCGGGGGCCCAGATACGCAGTATTTT
13	TRBV25-1	NA	NA	TRBJ2-1	CASSGGRGGEQFF	TGTGCCAGCAGTGGGGGTAGGGGGGGCGAGCAGTTCTTC
14	TRBV20-1	many	TRBD1	TRBJ2-3	CSAWDRASTDTQYF	TGCAGTGCTTGGGACAGGGCTTCGACAGATACGCAGTATTTT
14	TRBV10-3	NA	NA	TRBJ2-7	CAISVQLSSYEQYF	TGTGCCATCAGTGTTCAGTTGAGTTCCTACGAGCAGTACTTC
11	TRBV29-1	NA	NA	TRBJ1-1	CSVELAGRAFF	TGCAGCGTTGAATTGGCGGGGAGGGCTTTCTTT
14	TRBV6-1	many	TRBD1	TRBJ2-7	CASNRRTGGREQYF	TGTGCCAGCAACCGGAGGACAGGGGGACGCGAGCAGTACTTC
12	TRBV7-9	few	NA	TRBJ1-2	CASSRNRDGYTF	TGTGCCAGCAGCCGAAACAGGGATGGCTACACCTTC
14	TRBV10-1	NA	NA	TRBJ2-3	CASSEGDRTDTQYF	TGCGCCAGCAGTGAGGGGGATCGCACAGATACGCAGTATTTT
16	TRBV4-1	NA	NA	TRBJ2-4	CASSRGGGLNKIIQYF	TGCGCCAGCAGCAGGGGAGGGGGCCTAAACAAAATCATTCAGTACTTC
13	TRBV10-2	many	NA	TRBJ2-3	CASTGSGTDTQYF	TGCGCCAGCACCGGGAGTGGCACAGATACGCAGTATTTT
15	TRBV20-1	many	TRBD1	TRBJ1-2	CSASQGVRVRDGYTF	TGCAGTGCTAGCCAGGGGGTGAGGGTTCGCGATGGCTACACCTTC
11	TRBV29-1	NA	NA	TRBJ2-5	CSARTAETQYF	TGCAGCGCAAGGACAGCGGAGACCCAGTACTTC
15	TRBV11-2	many	NA	TRBJ2-1	CASSFRWASRREQFF	TGTGCCAGCAGCTTTCGGTGGGCGAGTAGGCGAGAGCAGTTCTTC
14	TRBV30	many	TRBD1	TRBJ1-2	CAYTGQGFNYGYTF	TGTGCCTACACGGGACAGGGTTTTAACTATGGCTACACCTTC
14	TRBV20-1	many	TRBD2	TRBJ2-4	CSAPPGTTKNIQYF	TGCAGTGCTCCTCCCGGGACTACAAAAAACATTCAGTACTTC
19	TRBV7-3	few	TRBD1	TRBJ1-6	CASSLRAGQGLLGRSPLHF	TGTGCCAGCAGCTTAAGGGCGGGACAGGGCCTGTTGGGGCGTTCACCCCTCCACTTT
15	TRBV20-1	many	TRBD2	TRBJ2-7	CSALLTSGGIYEQYF	TGCAGTGCCCTATTGACTAGCGGGGGTATCTACGAGCAGTACTTC
16	TRBV4-3	many	NA	TRBJ1-2	CASSQDMDPREAGYTF	TGCGCCAGCAGCCAAGATATGGACCCCCGCGAGGCTGGCTACACCTTC
16	TRBV7-3	few	TRBD2	TRBJ2-3	CASSLLAGGTTDTQYF	TGTGCCAGCAGCCTTCTAGCGGGGGGGACCACAGATACGCAGTATTTT
15	TRBV3-1	many	NA	TRBJ2-1	CASSLYQNAYNEQFF	TGTGCCAGCAGCCTATATCAGAACGCCTACAATGAGCAGTTCTTC
12	TRBV30	few	NA	TRBJ1-1	CAWSPRRTEAFF	TGTGCCTGGAGCCCCAGAAGAACTGAAGCTTTCTTT
15	TRBV15	many	NA	TRBJ1-3	CATSRDPQAGGTIYF	TGTGCCACCAGCAGAGATCCTCAAGCCGGGGGCACCATATATTTT
13	TRBV12-3/TRBV12-4	NA	NA	TRBJ1-2	CASSTTENYGYTF	TGTGCCAGCAGTACGACAGAGAACTATGGCTACACCTTC
14	TRBV20-1	NA	TRBD1	TRBJ1-2	CSARGRQGDLGYTF	TGCAGTGCTAGAGGTCGGCAGGGGGATCTTGGCTACACCTTC
13	TRBV29-1	NA	NA	TRBJ1-4	CSVGTALGEKLFF	TGCAGCGTTGGGACTGCTTTAGGGGAAAAACTGTTTTTT
17	TRBV6-5	few	NA	TRBJ1-2	CASSYSGREGTNYGYTF	TGTGCCAGCAGTTACTCGGGGAGGGAGGGCACTAACTATGGCTACACCTTC
15	TRBV6-2/TRBV6-3	many	TRBD1	TRBJ2-7	CASRAGQGLHYEQYF	TGTGCCAGCAGGGCCGGACAGGGGTTACACTACGAGCAGTACTTC
15	TRBV5-1	many	TRBD1	TRBJ1-1	CASSLQGALDTEAFF	TGCGCCAGCAGCTTGCAGGGGGCGCTGGACACTGAAGCTTTCTTT
15	TRBV6-1	many	NA	TRBJ1-3	CASSDDRGTGNTIYF	TGTGCCAGCAGTGATGATAGGGGTACGGGAAACACCATATATTTT
14	TRBV7-8	NA	TRBD1	TRBJ1-2	CASSAVQGADGYTF	TGTGCCAGCAGCGCGGTACAGGGGGCTGATGGCTACACCTTC
13	TRBV20-1	NA	NA	TRBJ1-5	CSANDRINQPQHF	TGCAGTGCTAATGACAGGATCAATCAGCCCCAGCATTTT
10	TRBV9	NA	NA	TRBJ1-2	CASSRNGYTF	TGTGCCAGCAGCCGGAATGGCTACACCTTC
19	TRBV11-2	many	TRBD1	TRBJ1-6	CASSSKGIKTGNYNSPLHF	TGTGCCAGCAGCTCTAAAGGCATTAAGACAGGGAACTATAATTCACCCCTCCACTTT
12	TRBV18	many	NA	TRBJ2-3	CASSPGTDTQYF	TGTGCCAGCAGCCCGGGAACAGATACGCAGTATTTT
14	TRBV11-1	few	NA	TRBJ2-1	CASSLDGRGNEQFF	TGTGCCAGCAGCTTAGATGGCCGGGGGAATGAGCAGTTCTTC
14	TRBV9	NA	TRBD1	TRBJ1-2	CASTRPGTGIGYTF	TGTGCCAGCACCCGGCCCGGGACAGGGATCGGCTACACCTTC
10	TRBV3-1	many	NA	TRBJ2-5	CASSRETQYF	TGTGCCAGCAGCCGGGAGACCCAGTACTTC
13	TRBV7-2	NA	TRBD1	TRBJ2-1	CASSLGQYGEQFF	TGTGCCAGCAGCCTGGGACAGTACGGTGAGCAGTTCTTC
15	TRBV25-1	NA	TRBD2	TRBJ2-3	CASSLGRGGRDTQYF	TGTGCCAGCAGCTTGGGACGGGGGGGACGAGATACGCAGTATTTT
14	TRBV3-1	many	NA	TRBJ2-7	CASSQDGLPYEQYF	TGTGCCAGCAGCCAAGATGGGCTGCCCTACGAGCAGTACTTC